This T cell receptor beta chain was identified during a study of blood T cell repertoires in COVID-19. Study-level information: In each case, the material was cDNA or gDNA derived from T cells, B-cell-depleted T cells, or PBMCs.

The CDR3 covers 17 residues. CDR1 is KGHSH and CDR2 is LQKENI in the germline V gene. Unmatched junction bases numbered 13, after V lost 5 bases and J lost 3 bases. Data came from immunoSEQ multiplex PCR; TCRdb stores just in-frame clones and leaves some out. Of under 95,000 clones detected, around nine tenths appear once; the ten largest clones hold approximately 18%. Sequencing input: peripheral blood. The chain combines TRBV18 with TRBJ1-2; 9 positions match TRBD1. The sequence was collected from a woman over 75 with acute or convalescent COVID-19. The CDR3 region has the DNA TGTGCCAGCTCATCGGGACAGGGAAGTCCCCTTTACTATGGCTACACCTTC. This sequence encodes CASSSGQGSPLYYGYTF.